This TCR beta chain was captured by sequencing in a study of Graves' ophthalmopathy and Graves' hyperthyroidism. This clonotype was observed many times. The study amplified TCR beta CDR3 regions using RNA transcripts. After a first-round RT-PCR with HTBI primers, a second-round multiplex PCR was run. TCRdb ran MiXCR on the multiplex PCR reads and lists one entry per CDR3 protein. The repertoire consists of about 640,000 distinct CDR3 sequences, with roughly two fifths occurring once and the leading ten covering 2.5% to 3.5%. V was clipped by 3 bases and J by 3 bases, with 16 bases between them. The CDR3 runs 15 residues. Germline CDR1 is SGDLS and CDR2 is YYNGEE.

The chain joins TRBV9 to TRBJ2-7; D not certain. The sequence came from an adult man with Graves' ophthalmopathy. The specimen sequenced was peripheral blood. DNA for the CDR3: TGTGCCAGCAGCGCCGGGTCGGCCTTGAACTACGAGCAGTACTTC. Translated: CASSAGSALNYEQYF.